Listed below are T cell receptor beta chains from one sample, sequenced in a study of T cell changes during pregnancy in multiple sclerosis. Repertoires were generated with immunoSEQ multiplex PCR, while TCRdb's copy carries only in-frame clones and drops some. In the table there are around 95,000 clones, about 90% of which are singletons. The sample here was peripheral blood, taken after pregnancy. The receptors were gathered from a female donor in good health, enrolled as a control in a pregnancy study. CDR3s include the opening cysteine and the closing phenylalanine or tryptophan. The D gene is left open where the match is weak. The size field is filled for only some rows; it gives once, few, many or a size class.

TRBD1	NA	TRBV10-3	TRBJ1-4	TGTGCCATCAGTGATAGAACGGGACAGGGCTCTGAAAAACTGTTTTTT	CAISDRTGQGSEKLFF
NA	NA	TRBV10-3	TRBJ1-1	TGTGCCATCGGAGGGGCAGCTGGAGAAGCTTTCTTT	CAIGGAAGEAFF
NA	NA	TRBV5-4	TRBJ1-1	TGTGCCAGCAGCAATTCCGGGACTGAAGCTTTCTTT	CASSNSGTEAFF
NA	NA	TRBV28	TRBJ2-3	TGTGCCAGCAGTTTATGGACTCTCACAGATACGCAGTATTTT	CASSLWTLTDTQYF
TRBD2	NA	TRBV27	TRBJ2-4	TGTGCCAGCAGTCCGCGGGGGACCAAAAACATTCAGTACTTC	CASSPRGTKNIQYF
NA	once	TRBV5-6	TRBJ1-1	TGTGCCAGCAGCTTCATTGAGGGAATGAACACTGAAGCTTTCTTT	CASSFIEGMNTEAFF
NA	once	TRBV27	TRBJ1-2	TGTGCCAGCAGTTTCTCTGGCAACTATGGCTACACCTTC	CASSFSGNYGYTF
NA	NA	TRBV19	TRBJ2-7	TGTGCCAGTAGTATCGGTGTCCGAAGCTACGAGCAGTACTTC	CASSIGVRSYEQYF
TRBD1	NA	TRBV6-6	TRBJ2-6	TGTGCCAGCCTATCAATAACAGGGGGCTTC	CASLSITGGF
NA	NA	TRBV5-1	TRBJ1-4	TGCGCCAGCAGCCCCCGGGGGGGGCCCCTGGGTGAAAAACTGTTTTTT	CASSPRGGPLGEKLFF
NA	NA	TRBV6-1	TRBJ1-6	TGTGCCAGCAGTGACAGCGGGACGCTCGGACAAAGGAGAGGTAATTCACCCCTCCACTTT	CASSDSGTLGQRRGNSPLHF
NA	NA	TRBV5-8	TRBJ2-7	TGTGCCAGCAGCTTTGGGACAACCCTCTACGAGCAGTACTTC	CASSFGTTLYEQYF
NA	NA	TRBV4-1	TRBJ1-6	TGCGCCAGCAGCCAATACCCGAGGGGGACCAATTCACCCCTCCACTTT	CASSQYPRGTNSPLHF
TRBD1	NA	TRBV19	TRBJ1-3	TGTGCCAGTAGGCCCCGGGACAGACGTTCTTTTTACTCTGGAAACACCATATATTTT	CASRPRDRRSFYSGNTIYF
TRBD1	NA	TRBV6-5	TRBJ2-7	TGTGCCAGCACATTCCCGGGACAGGGTGGGTTGGAGTACTTC	CASTFPGQGGLEYF
TRBD1	NA	TRBV6-5	TRBJ2-1	TGTGCCAGCTCCCGGGACAGCTACAATGAGCAGTTCTTC	CASSRDSYNEQFF
NA	NA	TRBV28	TRBJ2-7	TGTGCCAGCAGTTTGCCCGGGGAAGGATACGAGCAGTACTTC	CASSLPGEGYEQYF
NA	few	TRBV4-1	TRBJ1-1	TGCGCCAGCAGCCTTCTGAGCGGTGAAGCTTTCTTT	CASSLLSGEAFF
NA	NA	TRBV6-5	TRBJ2-7	TGTGCCAGCAGCCAACAGGGTCGGACTCCCTACGAGCAGTACTTC	CASSQQGRTPYEQYF
NA	NA	TRBV2	TRBJ1-3	TGTGCCAGCGAGTGGGCCACAGGGCCCAGAACCGGAAACACCATATATTTT	CASEWATGPRTGNTIYF
TRBD2	NA	TRBV7-2	TRBJ2-7	TGTGCCAGCAACTTTGGGACTAGCGGGAGAGTGTACTTC	CASNFGTSGRVYF
NA	NA	TRBV7-9	TRBJ1-2	TGTGCCAGCAGCTTACCGACAGGTCTCGGCTACACCTTC	CASSLPTGLGYTF
NA	NA	TRBV30	TRBJ2-5	TGTGCCTGGAGTGTACTAGAGACCCAGTACTTC	CAWSVLETQYF
TRBD1	NA	TRBV12-5	TRBJ1-2	TGTGCTAGTGGTTTGGTATTGGGACAGGGGGCTAGCGGCTATGGCTACACCTTC	CASGLVLGQGASGYGYTF
NA	NA	TRBV5-1	TRBJ2-2	TGCGCCAGCAGCTTGGACTCGTGGGAGCTGTTTTTT	CASSLDSWELFF
NA	NA	TRBV6-1	TRBJ1-5	TGTGCCAGCAGTGAAGCTGGGAGCGGCAATCAGCCCCAGCATTTT	CASSEAGSGNQPQHF
TRBD2	NA	TRBV4-2	TRBJ2-3	TGTGCCAGCAGCCAAGAACCCAGTAGCGGGGTAATGGATACGCAGTATTTT	CASSQEPSSGVMDTQYF
TRBD2	NA	TRBV9	TRBJ2-5	TGTGCCAGCAGCGACGGGGGGGCGGTGGTAGAGACCCAGTACTTC	CASSDGGAVVETQYF
TRBD1	NA	TRBV5-1	TRBJ1-2	TGCGCCAGTTCGGGACAGGGTAACTATGGCTACACCTTC	CASSGQGNYGYTF
TRBD1	NA	TRBV10-3	TRBJ1-1	TGTGCCGCTCTCAGGACAGGGTTTGGTGAAGCTTTCTTT	CAALRTGFGEAFF
TRBD1	NA	TRBV19	TRBJ1-1	TGTGCCAGTAGTCTCTCCGGGACAGGGAGTATTACTGAAGCTTTCTTT	CASSLSGTGSITEAFF
NA	NA	TRBV6-5	TRBJ1-1	TGTGCCAGCAGTTCTTGGTTGGGGGCCCTTGAAGCTTTCTTT	CASSSWLGALEAFF
TRBD2	NA	TRBV11-2	TRBJ2-7	TGTGCCAGCAGCTTAGCCCAAAGCAGCGGGAGCGCTACCTACGAGCAGTACTTC	CASSLAQSSGSATYEQYF
NA	NA	TRBV28	TRBJ1-6	TGTGCCAGCAGTCCTGAGACGCGGTCACCCCTCCACTTT	CASSPETRSPLHF
TRBD2	NA	TRBV5-8	TRBJ2-1	TGTGCCAGCAGCTTGGTACTAGCGGGAGAGGATGAGCAGTTCTTC	CASSLVLAGEDEQFF
TRBD1	NA	TRBV5-1	TRBJ2-5	TGCGCCAGCAGCCAAAGTCGCAGGGGGAGTTTCGGGACCCAGTACTTC	CASSQSRRGSFGTQYF
TRBD1	NA	TRBV29-1	TRBJ1-1	TGCAGCGTTTCTGGCAGGGGGATTTATGAAGCTTTCTTT	CSVSGRGIYEAFF
TRBD1	NA	TRBV5-6	TRBJ1-1	TGTGCCAGCAGCACGGCCCTCCAGGGGGCGAGGACTGAAGCTTTCTTT	CASSTALQGARTEAFF
NA	NA	TRBV19	TRBJ2-1	TGTGCCAGTAGTATAGTTTACAAAAGCTCCTACAATGAGCAGTTCTTC	CASSIVYKSSYNEQFF
NA	NA	TRBV9	TRBJ1-1	TGTGCCAGCAGCGTGCAGGGTGTGGGCACTGAAGCTTTCTTT	CASSVQGVGTEAFF
TRBD1	once	TRBV7-9	TRBJ1-1	TGTGCCAGCAGCTTAGCGACAGGGGACTCCACTGAAGCTTTCTTT	CASSLATGDSTEAFF
TRBD2	NA	TRBV5-5	TRBJ2-7	TGTGCCAGCAGCCAGGTCGTCACTAGCGGGAACTACGAGCAGTACTTC	CASSQVVTSGNYEQYF